This record concerns one TCR beta chain sequence. Antigen unknown. A read error may produce the germline difference seen at one junction end. This record belongs to a study of cytomegalovirus exposure and HLA in healthy donors. Germline V gene data show CDR1 as SGDLS and CDR2 as YYNGEE. The CDR3 is made up of 13 amino acids. Regarding the study as a whole: HLA-A and HLA-B allele assignments for most subjects were reportedly predicted accurately using TCR beta sequences. In vitro confirmation showed three CMV-associated chains to be CMV antigen specific. According to an earlier analysis, most TCR beta V segments yielded productive rearrangements about 87% or about 30% of the time.

The PCR used 60 Vbeta and 13 Jbeta primers. Per the original data handling: A later analysis counted 65 million to 95 million unique TCR beta chains, around 12 million shared. The table came from immunoSEQ multiplex PCR; TCRdb's copy has only in-frame clones and leaves some out. V and J calls and clone size are given by that table; D and trimming were obtained from the DNA. This sample yields roughly 100,000 clones, of which 77% are seen a single time; approximately 8.6% belongs to the top ten. The sample comprised PBMCs. The chain recombines TRBV9 with TRBJ1-1; tentatively, D is TRBD1 (6 bases). This receptor was taken from a woman in her thirties or forties in good health and CMV-seropositive. The CDR3, as DNA: TGTGCCAGCAGCGTCTCCCGGGACACCGAAGCTTTCTTT. It specifies CASSVSRDTEAFF.